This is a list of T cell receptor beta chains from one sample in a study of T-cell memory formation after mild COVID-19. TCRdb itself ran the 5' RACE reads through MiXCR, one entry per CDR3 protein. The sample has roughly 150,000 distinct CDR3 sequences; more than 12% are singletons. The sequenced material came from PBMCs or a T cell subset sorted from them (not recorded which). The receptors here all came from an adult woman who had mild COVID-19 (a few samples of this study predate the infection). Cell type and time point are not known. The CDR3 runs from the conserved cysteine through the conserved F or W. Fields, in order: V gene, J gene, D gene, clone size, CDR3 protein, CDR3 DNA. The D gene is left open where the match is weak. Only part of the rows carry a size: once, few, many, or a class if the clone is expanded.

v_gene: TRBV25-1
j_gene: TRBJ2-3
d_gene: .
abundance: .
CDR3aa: CASSEKEGTDTQYF
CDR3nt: TGTGCCAGCAGTGAAAAGGAGGGGACAGATACGCAGTATTTT

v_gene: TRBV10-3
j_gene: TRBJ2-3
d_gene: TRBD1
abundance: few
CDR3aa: CAIRPGQGADTQYF
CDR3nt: TGTGCCATCAGGCCGGGACAGGGAGCAGATACGCAGTATTTT

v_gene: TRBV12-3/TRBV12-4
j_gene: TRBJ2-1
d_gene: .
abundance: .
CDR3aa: CASSFLGVNEQFF
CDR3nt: TGTGCCAGCAGTTTTCTGGGGGTAAATGAGCAGTTCTTC

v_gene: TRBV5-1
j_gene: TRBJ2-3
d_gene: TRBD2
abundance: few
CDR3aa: CASSRAGDRADTQYF
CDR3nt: TGCGCCAGCAGCCGAGCGGGAGATAGAGCAGATACGCAGTATTTT

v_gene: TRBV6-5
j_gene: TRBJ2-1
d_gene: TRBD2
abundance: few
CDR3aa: CASKSLILAGVQNEQFF
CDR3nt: TGTGCCAGCAAATCCTTAATACTAGCGGGAGTTCAGAATGAGCAGTTCTTC

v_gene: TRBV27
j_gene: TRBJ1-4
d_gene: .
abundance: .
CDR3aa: CASSLWDGGNEKLFF
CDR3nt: TGTGCCAGCAGTTTATGGGACGGTGGGAATGAAAAACTGTTTTTT

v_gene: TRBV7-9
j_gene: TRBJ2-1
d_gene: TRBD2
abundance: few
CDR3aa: CASSSALAGGYNEQFF
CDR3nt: TGTGCCAGCAGCTCGGCCCTAGCGGGGGGTTACAATGAGCAGTTCTTC

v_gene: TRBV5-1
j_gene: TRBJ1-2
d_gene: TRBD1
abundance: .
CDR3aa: CASSEQGDGRGYTF
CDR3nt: TGCGCCAGCAGCGAGCAGGGGGATGGTAGAGGCTACACCTTC

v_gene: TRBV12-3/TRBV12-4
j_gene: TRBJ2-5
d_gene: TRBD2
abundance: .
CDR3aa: CASSAYSGGEETQYF
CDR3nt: TGTGCCAGCAGTGCATATAGCGGGGGCGAAGAGACCCAGTACTTC

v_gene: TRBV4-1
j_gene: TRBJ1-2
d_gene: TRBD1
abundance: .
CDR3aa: CASSQDGTVYGYTF
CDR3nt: TGCGCCAGCAGCCAAGATGGGACAGTCTATGGCTACACCTTC

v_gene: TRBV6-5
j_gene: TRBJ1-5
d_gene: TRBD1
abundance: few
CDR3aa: CASSGQGSNQPQHF
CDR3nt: TGTGCCAGCAGTGGACAGGGGAGCAATCAGCCCCAGCATTTT

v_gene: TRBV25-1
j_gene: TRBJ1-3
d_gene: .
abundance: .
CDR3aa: CASSVISGNTIYF
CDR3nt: TGTGCCAGCAGCGTCATCTCTGGAAACACCATATATTTT

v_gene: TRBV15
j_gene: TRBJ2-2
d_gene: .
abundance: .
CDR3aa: CATSRVWANTGELFF
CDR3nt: TGTGCCACCAGCAGAGTTTGGGCCAACACCGGGGAGCTGTTTTTT

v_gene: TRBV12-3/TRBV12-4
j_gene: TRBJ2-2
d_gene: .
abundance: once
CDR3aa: CASSPRAPANTGELFF
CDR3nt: TGTGCCAGCAGTCCTCGGGCTCCCGCGAACACCGGGGAGCTGTTTTTT

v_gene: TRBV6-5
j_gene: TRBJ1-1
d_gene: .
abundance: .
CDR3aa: CASSYHRSGTEAFF
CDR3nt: TGTGCCAGCAGTTACCACAGGTCGGGGACTGAAGCTTTCTTT

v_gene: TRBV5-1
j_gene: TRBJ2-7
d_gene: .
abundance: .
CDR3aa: CASSLDRVYHEQYF
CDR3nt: TGCGCCAGCAGCTTGGACAGGGTGTATCACGAGCAGTACTTC

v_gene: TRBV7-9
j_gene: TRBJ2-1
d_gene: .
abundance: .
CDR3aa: CASSFLPTSSYNEQFF
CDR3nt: TGTGCCAGCAGCTTCCTCCCCACGTCTTCCTACAATGAGCAGTTCTTC

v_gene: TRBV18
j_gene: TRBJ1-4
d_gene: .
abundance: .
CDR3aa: CASSPGPTSGALFF
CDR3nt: TGTGCCAGCTCACCAGGGCCAACCTCGGGGGCACTGTTTTTT

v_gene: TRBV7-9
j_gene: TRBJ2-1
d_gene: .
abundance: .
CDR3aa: CASSLVLGGSKEQFF
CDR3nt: TGTGCCAGCAGCTTAGTCCTTGGGGGCTCGAAGGAGCAGTTCTTC

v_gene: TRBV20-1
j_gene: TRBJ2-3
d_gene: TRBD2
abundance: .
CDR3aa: CSARKRESPDTQYF
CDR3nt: TGCAGTGCTAGAAAGCGGGAATCGCCAGATACGCAGTATTTT

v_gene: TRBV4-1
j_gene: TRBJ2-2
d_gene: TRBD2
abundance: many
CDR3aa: CASSQAPLAGGPGELFF
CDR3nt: TGCGCCAGCAGCCAAGCCCCGCTAGCGGGGGGGCCCGGGGAGCTGTTTTTT

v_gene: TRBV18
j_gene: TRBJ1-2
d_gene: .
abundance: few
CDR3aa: CASSPPGRGNYGYTF
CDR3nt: TGTGCCAGCTCACCACCGGGCAGGGGTAACTATGGCTACACCTTC

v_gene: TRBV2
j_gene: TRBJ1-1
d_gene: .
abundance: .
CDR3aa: CASSDGATQEAFF
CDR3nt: TGTGCCAGCAGTGACGGGGCGACACAAGAAGCTTTCTTT

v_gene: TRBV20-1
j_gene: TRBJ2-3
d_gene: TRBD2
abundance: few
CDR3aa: CSAPGTSNIIAVTDTQYF
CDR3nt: TGCAGTGCTCCCGGGACTAGCAATATTATTGCGGTGACAGATACGCAGTATTTT

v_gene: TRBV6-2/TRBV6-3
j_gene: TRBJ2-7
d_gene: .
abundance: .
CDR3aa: CASSTGTLSLF
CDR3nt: TGTGCCAGCAGTACCGGGACACTTAGCCTATTC

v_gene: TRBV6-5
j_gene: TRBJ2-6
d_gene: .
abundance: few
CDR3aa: CASSYSLDSSSGANVLTF
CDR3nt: TGTGCCAGCAGTTATTCTCTGGACAGCTCCTCTGGGGCCAACGTCCTGACTTTC

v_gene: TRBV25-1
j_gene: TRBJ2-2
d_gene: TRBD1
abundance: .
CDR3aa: CASSDHRGTNGELFF
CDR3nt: TGTGCCAGCAGTGACCACAGGGGAACGAACGGGGAGCTGTTTTTT

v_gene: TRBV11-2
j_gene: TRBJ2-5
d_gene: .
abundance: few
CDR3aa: CASKSGGETQYF
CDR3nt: TGTGCCAGCAAGTCAGGGGGGGAGACCCAGTACTTC

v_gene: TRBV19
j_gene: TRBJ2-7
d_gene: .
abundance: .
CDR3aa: CAAGDYEQYF
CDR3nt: TGTGCGGCAGGGGACTACGAGCAGTACTTC

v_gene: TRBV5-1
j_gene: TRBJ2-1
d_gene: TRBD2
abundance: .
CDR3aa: CASSSTSESYNEQFF
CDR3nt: TGCGCCAGCAGCTCCACTAGCGAGAGTTACAATGAGCAGTTCTTC

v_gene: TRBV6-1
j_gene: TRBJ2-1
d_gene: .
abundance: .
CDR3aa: CASTGQPYNEQFF
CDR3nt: TGTGCCAGTACGGGCCAACCCTACAATGAGCAGTTCTTC

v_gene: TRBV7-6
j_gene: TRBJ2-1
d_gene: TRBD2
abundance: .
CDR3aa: CASSQGLAGGNEQFF
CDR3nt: TGTGCCAGCAGCCAGGGACTAGCGGGAGGGAATGAGCAGTTCTTC

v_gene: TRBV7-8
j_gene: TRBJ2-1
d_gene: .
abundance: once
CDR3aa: CASSLDLGAGEQFF
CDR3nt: TGTGCCAGCAGCTTAGACCTGGGAGCAGGCGAGCAGTTCTTC

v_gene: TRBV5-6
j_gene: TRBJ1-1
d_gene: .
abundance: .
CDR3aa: CASSLQGLLTEAFF
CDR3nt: TGTGCCAGCAGCTTACAGGGTCTTTTAACTGAAGCTTTCTTT

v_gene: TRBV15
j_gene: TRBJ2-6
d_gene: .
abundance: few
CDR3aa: CATRTGFGANVLTF
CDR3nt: TGTGCCACCAGAACGGGATTTGGGGCCAACGTCCTGACTTTC

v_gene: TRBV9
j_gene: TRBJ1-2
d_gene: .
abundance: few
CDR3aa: CASKGVRDPFYGYTF
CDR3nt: TGTGCCAGCAAGGGTGTAAGGGATCCCTTCTATGGCTACACCTTC

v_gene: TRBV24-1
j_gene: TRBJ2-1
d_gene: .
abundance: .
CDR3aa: CATSALQARDEQFF
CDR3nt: TGTGCCACCAGTGCGTTACAGGCGAGGGATGAGCAGTTCTTC

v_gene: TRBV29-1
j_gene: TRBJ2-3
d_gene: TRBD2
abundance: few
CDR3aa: CSVVLAGGQTDTQYF
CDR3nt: TGCAGCGTTGTCCTAGCGGGGGGGCAAACAGATACGCAGTATTTT

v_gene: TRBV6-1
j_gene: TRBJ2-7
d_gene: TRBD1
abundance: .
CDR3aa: CASLGTGLSYEQYF
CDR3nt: TGTGCCAGCCTCGGGACAGGGCTTTCCTACGAGCAGTACTTC

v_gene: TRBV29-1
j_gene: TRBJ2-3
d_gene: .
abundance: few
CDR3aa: CSVSGGDTQYF
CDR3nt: TGCAGCGTTTCCGGGGGAGATACGCAGTATTTT

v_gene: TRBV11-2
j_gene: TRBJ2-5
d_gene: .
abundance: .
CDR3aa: CASSLYSVPGETQYF
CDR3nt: TGTGCCAGCAGCTTATATAGTGTCCCAGGAGAGACCCAGTACTTC

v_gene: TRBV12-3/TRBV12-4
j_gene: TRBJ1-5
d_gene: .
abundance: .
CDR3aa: CASGRNSNQPQHF
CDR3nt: TGTGCCAGCGGGAGAAATAGCAATCAGCCCCAGCATTTT

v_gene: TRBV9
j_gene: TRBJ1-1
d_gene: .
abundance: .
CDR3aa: CASSVGWTHTEAFF
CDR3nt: TGTGCCAGCAGCGTAGGGTGGACACACACTGAAGCTTTCTTT

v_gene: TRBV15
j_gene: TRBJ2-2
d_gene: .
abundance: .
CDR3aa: CATSRADTGSNTGELFF
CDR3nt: TGTGCCACCAGCAGAGCTGACACAGGGTCGAACACCGGGGAGCTGTTTTTT

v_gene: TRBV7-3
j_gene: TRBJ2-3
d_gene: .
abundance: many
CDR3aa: CASRKTGLRDTQYF
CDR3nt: TGTGCCAGCAGAAAAACAGGGCTCAGGGATACGCAGTATTTT

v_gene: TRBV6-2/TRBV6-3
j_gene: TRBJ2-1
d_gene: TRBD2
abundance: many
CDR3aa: CASRAGTSGSDEQFF
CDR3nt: TGTGCCAGCAGAGCCGGGACTAGCGGGAGCGATGAGCAGTTCTTC

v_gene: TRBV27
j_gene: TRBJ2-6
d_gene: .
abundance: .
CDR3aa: CASKKGAHSGANVLTF
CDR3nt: TGTGCCAGCAAGAAAGGGGCTCACTCTGGGGCCAACGTCCTGACTTTC

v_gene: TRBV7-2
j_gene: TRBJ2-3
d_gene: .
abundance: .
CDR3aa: CASSQGPPPDTQYF
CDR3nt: TGTGCCAGCAGCCAAGGTCCCCCCCCAGATACGCAGTATTTT

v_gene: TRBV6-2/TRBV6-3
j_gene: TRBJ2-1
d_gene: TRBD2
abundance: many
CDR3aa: CASSYGAGGPSYNEQFF
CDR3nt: TGTGCCAGCAGTTACGGGGCGGGAGGGCCCTCCTACAATGAGCAGTTCTTC